The rows below give T cell receptor beta chains drawn from one sample of a study of blood T cell repertoires in COVID-19. TCRdb's copy holds only in-frame clones and misses some; the assay was immunoSEQ multiplex PCR. This repertoire shows roughly 300,000 clones, about 85% found once; its top ten account for 2.5%. Sequenced: PBMCs or T cells enriched from blood (not recorded which). The receptors were gathered from a woman aged 45 to 65 who had recovered from COVID-19. CDR3s include the opening cysteine and the closing phenylalanine or tryptophan. Fields, in order: D gene, clone size, V gene, J gene, CDR3 DNA, CDR3 protein. The D gene is left open where the match is weak. The size entry is marked missing in some rows and otherwise reads once, few, many or a size class.

d_gene: -
abundance: -
v_gene: TRBV30
j_gene: TRBJ2-7
CDR3nt: TGTGCCTGGAGTCCTTTTTTTGACCGGGACACCGCCTACGAGCAGTACTTC
CDR3aa: CAWSPFFDRDTAYEQYF

d_gene: TRBD1
abundance: -
v_gene: TRBV4-1
j_gene: TRBJ2-7
CDR3nt: TGCGCCAGCAGCCAAGAAAGTAGGGACAGGGGTCACGAGCAGTACTTC
CDR3aa: CASSQESRDRGHEQYF

d_gene: -
abundance: -
v_gene: TRBV3-1/TRBV3-2
j_gene: TRBJ1-1
CDR3nt: TGTGCCAGCAGCCAGGGGGCCATGAACACTGAAGCTTTCTTT
CDR3aa: CASSQGAMNTEAFF

d_gene: -
abundance: few
v_gene: TRBV15
j_gene: TRBJ1-4
CDR3nt: TGTGCCACCAGCAGAGCAAACCAGGGCACGGGTGAAAAACTGTTTTTT
CDR3aa: CATSRANQGTGEKLFF

d_gene: TRBD2
abundance: -
v_gene: TRBV6-2/TRBV6-3
j_gene: TRBJ2-1
CDR3nt: TGTGCCAGCAGTTACAGTGGACTAGCGGGAGGCACGAGCTCCTACAATGAGCAGTTCTTC
CDR3aa: CASSYSGLAGGTSSYNEQFF

d_gene: TRBD1
abundance: -
v_gene: TRBV5-4
j_gene: TRBJ2-5
CDR3nt: TGTGCCAGCAGCTCGCAGGGGGCTGGGGAGACCCAGTACTTC
CDR3aa: CASSSQGAGETQYF

d_gene: -
abundance: -
v_gene: TRBV6-5
j_gene: TRBJ1-4
CDR3nt: TGTGCCAGCAGTTTCGGCAGGGCCCCCAGGGAAAAACTGTTTTTT
CDR3aa: CASSFGRAPREKLFF

d_gene: TRBD1
abundance: -
v_gene: TRBV5-1
j_gene: TRBJ1-4
CDR3nt: TGCGCCAGCAGCTTGGGGGACAGTGTAAACGAAAAACTGTTTTTT
CDR3aa: CASSLGDSVNEKLFF

d_gene: TRBD1
abundance: -
v_gene: TRBV4-1
j_gene: TRBJ1-5
CDR3nt: TGCGCCAGCAGCCCTCGGACAGGGGGTCAGCCCCAGCATTTT
CDR3aa: CASSPRTGGQPQHF

d_gene: TRBD1
abundance: -
v_gene: TRBV3-1/TRBV3-2
j_gene: TRBJ1-1
CDR3nt: TGTGCCAGCAGTTGGACAGGGTTGAACACTGAAGCTTTCTTT
CDR3aa: CASSWTGLNTEAFF

d_gene: TRBD1
abundance: -
v_gene: TRBV19
j_gene: TRBJ1-5
CDR3nt: TGTGCCACCCGGGACAGGGCTAATCAGCCCCAGCATTTT
CDR3aa: CATRDRANQPQHF

d_gene: -
abundance: -
v_gene: TRBV7-9
j_gene: TRBJ2-2
CDR3nt: TGTGCCAGCAGCCCGGGTGGAGGAGGCGGGGAGCTGTTTTTT
CDR3aa: CASSPGGGGGELFF

d_gene: TRBD2
abundance: -
v_gene: TRBV7-8
j_gene: TRBJ2-7
CDR3nt: TGTGCCAGCACCCTGGGGGATAGCGGGACCTACGAGCAGTACTTC
CDR3aa: CASTLGDSGTYEQYF

d_gene: -
abundance: -
v_gene: TRBV4-2
j_gene: TRBJ1-1
CDR3nt: TGTGCCAGCAGCCAAGATCTAAGTTATATGAACACTGAAGCTTTCTTT
CDR3aa: CASSQDLSYMNTEAFF

d_gene: -
abundance: -
v_gene: TRBV10-2
j_gene: TRBJ1-5
CDR3nt: TGCGCCAGCAGTCAGGGGTTGAGGCAGCCCCAGCATTTT
CDR3aa: CASSQGLRQPQHF

d_gene: TRBD1
abundance: -
v_gene: TRBV29-1
j_gene: TRBJ1-5
CDR3nt: TGCAGCGTGGGACAGGGAGATGGTCAGCCCCAGCATTTT
CDR3aa: CSVGQGDGQPQHF

d_gene: -
abundance: -
v_gene: TRBV2
j_gene: TRBJ1-2
CDR3nt: TGTGCCAGCAGTGTGACTCGACAGCGCGGCTACACCTTC
CDR3aa: CASSVTRQRGYTF

d_gene: -
abundance: -
v_gene: TRBV7-2
j_gene: TRBJ1-5
CDR3nt: TGTGCCAGCAGTACGGGATCCAGGTGGCCCCAGCATTTT
CDR3aa: CASSTGSRWPQHF

d_gene: -
abundance: once
v_gene: TRBV30
j_gene: TRBJ2-7
CDR3nt: TGTGCCTGGAGCCTCTGGGGCCTCGAGCAGTACTTC
CDR3aa: CAWSLWGLEQYF

d_gene: -
abundance: -
v_gene: TRBV4-3
j_gene: TRBJ2-1
CDR3nt: TGCGCCAGCAGCCAAGAACACCTTTACAATGAGCAGTTCTTC
CDR3aa: CASSQEHLYNEQFF

d_gene: -
abundance: -
v_gene: TRBV28
j_gene: TRBJ1-2
CDR3nt: TGTGCCAGCAGGCCTACTAGGGGGGGGCTGGGCGGCTACACCTTC
CDR3aa: CASRPTRGGLGGYTF

d_gene: -
abundance: -
v_gene: TRBV30
j_gene: TRBJ1-5
CDR3nt: TGTGCCTGGAGTGATTTAGGGGGAAATCAGCCCCAGCATTTT
CDR3aa: CAWSDLGGNQPQHF

d_gene: TRBD1
abundance: -
v_gene: TRBV5-5
j_gene: TRBJ2-1
CDR3nt: TGTGCCAGCGCTATAACGGGGACAGCCTACAATGAGCAGTTCTTC
CDR3aa: CASAITGTAYNEQFF

d_gene: -
abundance: -
v_gene: TRBV6-2/TRBV6-3
j_gene: TRBJ2-3
CDR3nt: TGTGCCAGCAGTTACTCGACCGGGGATACGCAGTATTTT
CDR3aa: CASSYSTGDTQYF

d_gene: -
abundance: -
v_gene: TRBV4-1
j_gene: TRBJ1-2
CDR3nt: TGCGCCAGCAGCCAAGATATGAGACAGTACAAAGCTAACTATGGCTACACCTTC
CDR3aa: CASSQDMRQYKANYGYTF

d_gene: -
abundance: -
v_gene: TRBV5-5
j_gene: TRBJ1-1
CDR3nt: TGTGCCAGCAGCTCAGGGATCACTGAAGCTTTCTTT
CDR3aa: CASSSGITEAFF

d_gene: -
abundance: once
v_gene: TRBV5-4
j_gene: TRBJ2-7
CDR3nt: TGTGCCAGCAGCTTCGGGACAAAACCCTACGAGCAGTACTTC
CDR3aa: CASSFGTKPYEQYF

d_gene: TRBD2
abundance: -
v_gene: TRBV6-5
j_gene: TRBJ2-5
CDR3nt: TGTGCCAGCAGTTCTAACAGGCTGGGAGGGGAGACCCAGTACTTC
CDR3aa: CASSSNRLGGETQYF

d_gene: TRBD1
abundance: -
v_gene: TRBV7-2
j_gene: TRBJ2-7
CDR3nt: TGTGCCAGCAGCTCCCAGGACAGGGGCGAGCAGTACTTC
CDR3aa: CASSSQDRGEQYF

d_gene: -
abundance: -
v_gene: TRBV7-7
j_gene: TRBJ2-2
CDR3nt: TGTGCCAGCAGCCCCTCGGTCCAGAACACCGGGGAGCTGTTTTTT
CDR3aa: CASSPSVQNTGELFF

d_gene: TRBD2
abundance: -
v_gene: TRBV11-2
j_gene: TRBJ2-7
CDR3nt: TGTGCCAGCAGGGGGGGACTAGCGAGAAACTACGAGCAGTACTTC
CDR3aa: CASRGGLARNYEQYF

d_gene: TRBD2
abundance: -
v_gene: TRBV24-1
j_gene: TRBJ2-3
CDR3nt: TGTGCCACCAGTGGGACTAGCGGGGCAGATTGGACAGATACGCAGTATTTT
CDR3aa: CATSGTSGADWTDTQYF

d_gene: TRBD1
abundance: -
v_gene: TRBV7-9
j_gene: TRBJ1-6
CDR3nt: TGTGCCAGCAGCATAGGACAGGCTGATTCACCCCTCCACTTT
CDR3aa: CASSIGQADSPLHF

d_gene: -
abundance: once
v_gene: TRBV7-2
j_gene: TRBJ2-5
CDR3nt: TGTGCCAGCAGAAACTCAGGGGGGGAGACCCAGTACTTC
CDR3aa: CASRNSGGETQYF

d_gene: -
abundance: few
v_gene: TRBV28
j_gene: TRBJ2-7
CDR3nt: TGTGCCAGCAGAGCAACGGGGGGCAGCTACGAGCAGTACTTC
CDR3aa: CASRATGGSYEQYF

d_gene: TRBD2
abundance: -
v_gene: TRBV6-5
j_gene: TRBJ2-2
CDR3nt: TGTGCCATCCCGTCAAGGACTAGTCGGACCGGGGAGCTGTTTTTT
CDR3aa: CAIPSRTSRTGELFF

d_gene: -
abundance: -
v_gene: TRBV7-3
j_gene: TRBJ1-1
CDR3nt: TGCGCCAGCAGCTTAACCAGAAGCACTGAAGCTTTCTTT
CDR3aa: CASSLTRSTEAFF

d_gene: TRBD2
abundance: -
v_gene: TRBV2
j_gene: TRBJ2-5
CDR3nt: TGTGCCAGCACCCAAAGTAGCGGGCGCTCCTCCCAAGAGACCCAGTACTTC
CDR3aa: CASTQSSGRSSQETQYF

d_gene: -
abundance: -
v_gene: TRBV6-1
j_gene: TRBJ2-7
CDR3nt: TGTGCCAGCAGTGAAGGACTAGGCCCCTACGAGCAGTACTTC
CDR3aa: CASSEGLGPYEQYF

d_gene: TRBD1
abundance: -
v_gene: TRBV10-1
j_gene: TRBJ2-3
CDR3nt: TGCGCCAGCAGCAATCCTGTTTTCCCCGACGGGACAGGGCACACAGATACGCAGTATTTT
CDR3aa: CASSNPVFPDGTGHTDTQYF

d_gene: -
abundance: -
v_gene: TRBV6-5
j_gene: TRBJ2-2
CDR3nt: TGTGCCAGCACTCGACAGGAAACCGGGGAGCTGTTTTTT
CDR3aa: CASTRQETGELFF

d_gene: -
abundance: many
v_gene: TRBV5-1
j_gene: TRBJ1-2
CDR3nt: TGCGCCAGCAGCTTGAGCGGCCAGACAAACTATGGCTACACCTTC
CDR3aa: CASSLSGQTNYGYTF

d_gene: TRBD1
abundance: -
v_gene: TRBV3-1/TRBV3-2
j_gene: TRBJ1-6
CDR3nt: TGTGCCAGCAGCGCGGACAGGGGGCATTCACCCCTCCACTTT
CDR3aa: CASSADRGHSPLHF

d_gene: TRBD2
abundance: few
v_gene: TRBV30
j_gene: TRBJ2-7
CDR3nt: TGTGCCTGGAGTATCGGGACTAGCGGGATCGGGGACGAGCAGTACTTC
CDR3aa: CAWSIGTSGIGDEQYF

d_gene: -
abundance: -
v_gene: TRBV13
j_gene: TRBJ1-1
CDR3nt: TGTGCCAGCAGCTTAGGGGCATTGCGGGGGATCGGCACTGAAGCTTTCTTT
CDR3aa: CASSLGALRGIGTEAFF

d_gene: TRBD1
abundance: -
v_gene: TRBV5-1
j_gene: TRBJ1-3
CDR3nt: TGCGCCAGCAGCCCATCCCCCGGACAGGAACTTTCTGGAAACACCATATATTTT
CDR3aa: CASSPSPGQELSGNTIYF

d_gene: TRBD1
abundance: -
v_gene: TRBV9
j_gene: TRBJ2-5
CDR3nt: TGTGCCAGCAGCGTAGCTATCGGGACAGGGATTCAAGAGACCCAGTACTTC
CDR3aa: CASSVAIGTGIQETQYF